The 32 T cell receptor beta chains presented below share a single source sample, sequenced in a study of blood T cell repertoires in COVID-19. This table comes from immunoSEQ multiplex PCR, and its TCRdb copy is limited to in-frame clones, with some not included. Found here are around 82,000 clones, 86% of them singletons; the top ten hold around 6%. Source material: peripheral blood. All receptors derive from a man at least 80 years old with COVID-19, enrolled during active disease.

This sequence joins TRBV7-2 and TRBJ2-7, with 7 bases identical to TRBD1. The CDR3 extends over 14 amino acids. Germline V CDR1 and CDR2: SGHTA, FQGNSA. Germline trimming cut 5 bases from V and 3 bases from J; bases unmatched to any gene: 7. The CDR3 loop is CASSPSRTGYEQYF. CDR3 DNA sequence: TGTGCCAGCAGCCCCTCCCGGACAGGCTACGAGCAGTACTTC.

The rearrangement uses TRBV6-5 and TRBJ1-6; a weak D match, TRBD1 (5 bases). There are 14 residues in the CDR3. V was clipped by 6 bases and J by 6 bases, with 12 bases between them. Germline CDR1 MNHEY, CDR2 SVGAGI. Written as DNA, the CDR3 is TGTGCCAGCAGCCGGGGACTGACTAATTCACCCCTCCACTTT. This codes for CASSRGLTNSPLHF.

The chain carries TRBV3-1 (or the pseudogene TRBV3-2) and TRBJ2-5; no clear D gene. Germline CDR1 LGHDT, CDR2 YNNKEL (reference sequence). Trimming removed 3 bases at V and 5 bases at J, with 7 bases between. The length of the CDR3 is 12 residues. The CDR3 DNA reads TGTGCCAGCAGCCAGCCCCGGGAGACCCAGTACTTC. Protein: CASSQPRETQYF.

The chain joins TRBV10-2 to TRBJ2-4, with 8 nucleotides matching TRBD1. V lost 6 bases, J lost 0 bases, and 4 bases stayed unmatched. The germline V gene encodes CDR1 WSHSY and CDR2 SAAADI. The CDR3 has 15 residues. CDR3 DNA: TGCGCCAGCAGCCAACAGGGGGGAGCCAAAAACATTCAGTACTTC. This translates into CASSQQGGAKNIQYF.

CDR3 region: CASSLQETQYF. The CDR3, as DNA: TGCGCCAGCAGCCTACAAGAGACCCAGTACTTC. This chain connects TRBV5-1 to TRBJ2-5; no clear D gene. V lost 4 bases and J lost 2, with 3 bases in between. The CDR3 has 11 residues. The V gene's germline CDR1 is SGHRS and CDR2 YFSETQ.

V is TRBV5-1 and J is TRBJ2-3; the match to TRBD2 covers 13 bases. The CDR3 is made up of 16 amino acids. The germline CDR1 and CDR2 sequences are SGHRS and YFSETQ. The ends lost 3 bases at V and 6 bases at J; junction bases unmatched: 7. The CDR3 region has the DNA TGCGCCAGCAGCTGGGGGACTAGCGGGGCCCCCGATACGCAGTATTTT. This translates into CASSWGTSGAPDTQYF.

V is TRBV11-2 and J is TRBJ2-7; 7 nucleotides line up with TRBD2. After removal of 5 bases from V and 3 bases from J, the junction contained 10 bases not matched to a gene. Germline V gene lookup returns CDR1 SGHAT and CDR2 FQNNGV. The length of the CDR3 is 15 residues. In nucleotides, the CDR3 is TGTGCCAGCAGCCAGACCGGACTAGTAGGCTACGAGCAGTACTTC. Its translation is CASSQTGLVGYEQYF.

The V call is TRBV28, the J call TRBJ1-3, with D perhaps matching TRBD1 (6 bases). In germline, CDR1 is MDHEN, CDR2 SYDVKM. The CDR3 has 14 residues. Trimming took off 4 bases at V and 3 bases at J, with 10 bases between the two ends. CDR3 residues: CASSSGTYGNTIYF. CDR3 DNA: TGTGCCAGCAGTTCCGGGACATATGGAAACACCATATATTTT.

The chain joins TRBV12-3 or TRBV12-4 to TRBJ2-3; 9 bases map to TRBD1. V gave up 8 bases and J gave up 4 bases; unmatched junction bases: 4. The CDR3 runs to 13 residues. This chain's CDR3 is CASLQGAADTQYF. In nucleotides, the CDR3 is TGTGCCAGCTTACAGGGGGCAGCAGATACGCAGTATTTT.

The CDR3 here is CASSTTGMKLFF. The CDR3 DNA sequence: TGCGCCAGCTCCACAACGGGGATGAAACTGTTTTTT. The chain employs TRBV4-3 and TRBJ1-4; no reliable D call. V shed 8 bases and J shed 11 bases, with 15 bases lying between them. This CDR3 is 12 amino acids long. Per the germline V gene, CDR1 is LGHNA and CDR2 is YSLEER.

V and J are TRBV18 and TRBJ1-3, with 7 positions matching TRBD1. CDR1 is KGHSH and CDR2 is LQKENI in the germline V gene. This CDR3 spans 15 amino acids. J was trimmed by 2 bases and V by 5 bases; bases with no gene match: 6. CDR3 in DNA: TGTGCCAGCTCATTCCCTGGGACAGCTGGAAACACCATATATTTT. Translating it yields CASSFPGTAGNTIYF. Filled out from reference TRBV18 and TRBJ1-3, the complete variable domain reads NAGVMQNPRHLVRRRGQEARLRCSPMKGHSHVYWYRQLPEEGLKFMVYLQKENIIDESGMPKERFSAEFPKEGPSILRIQQVVRGDSAAYFCASSFPGTAGNTIYFGEGSWLTVV.

This clone was counted a few times. V is TRBV5-8 and J is TRBJ1-1, with 7 bases aligning to TRBD1. This CDR3 comprises 13 residues. From germline, CDR1 is SGHTS and CDR2 YDEGEE. After removal of 2 bases from V and 7 bases from J, the junction contained 5 bases not matched to a gene. CDR3 sequence (DNA): TGTGCCAGCAGCTTCGACAGGGCCCGTGAAGCTTTCTTT. It yields the protein CASSFDRAREAFF. Full variable domain (missing parts from reference TRBV5-8 and TRBJ1-1): EAGVTQSPTHLIKTRGQQATLRCSPISGHTSVYWYQQALGLGLQFLLWYDEGEERNRGNFPPRFSGRQFPNYSSELNVNALELEDSALYLCASSFDRAREAFFGQGTRLTVV.

The chain carries TRBV7-2 and TRBJ2-5; 11 nucleotides agree with TRBD2. V dropped 2 bases and J dropped 5; count of bases not matched to a gene: 7. The CDR3 is 16 amino acids. The germline CDR1 and CDR2 sequences are SGHTA and FQGNSA. This CDR3 reads CASSLTSGGPGETQYF. CDR3 sequence (DNA): TGTGCCAGCAGCTTAACTAGCGGGGGACCAGGGGAGACCCAGTACTTC.

In this sample, this clone turned up many times. The chain employs TRBV5-1 and TRBJ1-2, with a tentative D call TRBD1 (5 bases). CDR3 size: 12 residues. The germline V and J ends were trimmed by 2 bases and 4 bases, with 6 bases remaining between them. Looked up from germline, CDR1 is SGHRS and CDR2 is YFSETQ. The CDR3 spells CASSLDSYGYTF. For the CDR3, the DNA is TGCGCCAGCAGCTTAGACAGCTATGGCTACACCTTC.

The chain is built from TRBV15 and TRBJ2-3; TRBD2 might be the D (6 bases). V was trimmed by 3 bases and J by 3 bases, leaving 13 bases between them. This CDR3 region has 15 residues. Germline loops: CDR1 LNHNV, CDR2 YYDKDF (reference sequence). The chain's CDR3 is CATSRDLGGTDTQYF. CDR3 DNA sequence: TGTGCCACCAGCAGGGATTTGGGGGGAACAGATACGCAGTATTTT.

The chain uses TRBV9 and TRBJ1-3; weak D call: TRBD1 (5 bases). The V and J ends lost 0 bases and 4 bases respectively, with 20 bases between them. The germline V gene encodes CDR1 SGDLS and CDR2 YYNGEE. The CDR3 extends over 18 amino acids. The CDR3 loop reads CASSVEPGSKGQGNTIYF. CDR3 nucleotide sequence: TGTGCCAGCAGCGTAGAGCCAGGGTCTAAAGGGCAGGGAAACACCATATATTTT.

In DNA form, the CDR3 reads TGTGCCAGCTCACCTGGGACTAGCGGTCACACAGATACGCAGTATTTT. As protein: CASSPGTSGHTDTQYF. The chain couples TRBV18 to TRBJ2-3, with 11 nucleotides matching TRBD2. Germline V gene sequence: CDR1 KGHSH, CDR2 LQKENI. The CDR3 is 16 residues long. The V and J ends lost 3 bases and 2 bases, in that order; junction bases with no gene match: 4.

The gene calls are TRBV11-2 and TRBJ2-5; TRBD2 might be the D (6 bases). Germline V lookup: CDR1 SGHAT, CDR2 FQNNGV. Trimming left V 3 bases short and J 2 bases short, with 16 bases between. The CDR3 has 16 residues. CDR3 sequence reads: CASSLGGRYPQETQYF. DNA of the CDR3: TGTGCCAGCAGCTTGGGGGGTCGATACCCTCAAGAGACCCAGTACTTC.

This clone was seen at least ten times. The chain recombines TRBV4-1 with TRBJ2-7, with TRBD2 identical over 7 bases. The CDR3 runs to 13 residues. The V and J ends lost 4 bases and 2 bases, in that order; junction bases with no gene match: 2. CDR1 and CDR2 (germline): MGHRA, YSYEKL. The CDR3 loop is CASSPGGTYEQYF. The CDR3 DNA reads as TGCGCCAGCAGCCCCGGGGGGACCTACGAGCAGTACTTC.

The V gene is TRBV10-3, the J gene TRBJ1-2; perhaps TRBD1 as D (5 bases). V was shortened by 0 bases and J by 9 bases, with 14 bases between the two germline ends. The CDR3 consists of 14 residues. Germline assignment: CDR1 ENHRY and CDR2 SYGVKD. CDR3 region: CAISESTAPTRYTF. The CDR3 nucleotides are TGTGCCATCAGTGAGTCGACAGCGCCGACACGCTACACCTTC.

The chain combines TRBV5-1 with TRBJ1-3, with a tentative D call TRBD1 (5 bases). CDR3 length equals 14 residues. CDR1 is SGHRS and CDR2 is YFSETQ in the germline V gene. V lost 0 bases to trimming and J lost 4 bases, with 8 bases between them. This CDR3 is CASSLANRGNTIYF. CDR3 DNA: TGCGCCAGCAGCTTGGCCAACAGGGGAAACACCATATATTTT. The full variable domain, with the rest looked up from reference TRBV5-1 and TRBJ1-3, is KAGVTQTPRYLIKTRGQQVTLSCSPISGHRSVSWYQQTPGQGLQFLFEYFSETQRNKGNFPGRFSGRQFSNSRSEMNVSTLELGDSALYLCASSLANRGNTIYFGEGSWLTVV.

The chain employs TRBV4-3 and TRBJ1-6; 8 positions agree with TRBD1. The CDR3 spans 15 residues. Germline CDR1 is LGHNA and CDR2 is YSLEER. The ends lost 2 bases at V and 10 bases at J; junction bases unmatched: 7. DNA for the CDR3: TGCGCCAGCAGCCAACTCCAGGGGGCTCGGTCACCCCTCCACTTT. This encodes CASSQLQGARSPLHF.

Details on this clone: At the DNA level, this CDR3 is encoded by other sequences in the same sample as well. This chain joins TRBV18 and TRBJ2-3; 9 bases are shared with TRBD2. CDR1 and CDR2 (germline): KGHSH, LQKENI. Germline trimming cut 0 bases from V and 0 bases from J; bases unmatched to any gene: 4. The CDR3 spans 17 residues. The CDR3 DNA follows: TGTGCCAGCTCACCACCGGAGCGGGGGGCGAGCACAGATACGCAGTATTTT. Encoded protein: CASSPPERGASTDTQYF.

The CDR3 region has the DNA TGTGCCAGCAGCCACAGGGGGTTTAACGTTGGCTACACCTTC. This sequence encodes CASSHRGFNVGYTF. This chain uses TRBV14 with TRBJ1-2, with TRBD1 matching 7 bases. The CDR3 covers 14 residues. Germline loops: CDR1 SGHDN, CDR2 FVKESK. With V trimmed by 3 bases and J by 7 bases, 8 bases remained unmatched.

This chain links TRBV2 with TRBJ1-5; D unclear. The germline V and J ends were trimmed by 2 bases and 4 bases, with 9 bases remaining between them. The CDR3 is made up of 14 amino acids. In germline, CDR1 is SNHLY, CDR2 FYNNEI. The CDR3 loop reads CASSENSLNQPQHF. The CDR3 region has the DNA TGTGCCAGCAGTGAAAACAGCTTAAATCAGCCCCAGCATTTT.

The chain combines TRBV5-4 with TRBJ2-3; D not certain. V lost 0 bases and J lost 4, with 3 bases in between. The CDR3 extends over 12 amino acids. Germline V gene data show CDR1 as SGHNT and CDR2 as YYREEE (reference sequence). The DNA for the CDR3 is TGTGCCAGCAGCTTGGTATCAGATACGCAGTATTTT. Translated, it gives CASSLVSDTQYF. Full variable domain (remainder filled in from reference TRBV5-4 and TRBJ2-3): ETGVTQSPTHLIKTRGQQVTLRCSSQSGHNTVSWYQQALGQGPQFIFQYYREEENGRGNFPPRFSGLQFPNYSSELNVNALELDDSALYLCASSLVSDTQYFGPGTRLTVL.

The V gene is TRBV24-1, the J gene TRBJ1-4; D gene uncertain. This CDR3 has 16 residues. Germline V gene lookup returns CDR1 KGHDR and CDR2 SFDVKD. Trimming removed 1 base from V and 10 bases from J, with 18 bases in between. The CDR3 protein is CATSDFVGELVGKLFF. CDR3 bases: TGTGCCACCAGTGATTTTGTGGGAGAACTCGTCGGAAAACTGTTTTTT.

This rearrangement joins TRBV13 to TRBJ2-3, with TRBD2 matching over 11 bases. Germline V gene lookup returns CDR1 PRHDT and CDR2 FYEKMQ (reference sequence). The CDR3 runs 15 residues. The V gene end was trimmed by 5 bases and the J gene end by 6 bases; junction bases not matched to a gene: 7. CDR3 region: CASSTGLAGGDTQYF. CDR3 DNA: TGTGCCAGCAGCACCGGTTTAGCGGGGGGGGATACGCAGTATTTT. The full variable domain, completed using reference TRBV13 and TRBJ2-3, is AAGVIQSPRHLIKEKRETATLKCYPIPRHDTVYWYQQGPGQDPQFLISFYEKMQSDKGSIPDRFSAQQFSDYHSELNMSSLELGDSALYFCASSTGLAGGDTQYFGPGTRLTVL.

The rearrangement links TRBV27 to TRBJ2-1; D is possibly TRBD2 (5 bases). Trimming took 5 bases from V and 8 from J, leaving 16 bases between them. Germline loops: CDR1 MNHEY, CDR2 SMNVEV (reference sequence). The CDR3 covers 14 residues. CDR3 in DNA: TGTGCCAGCAGTAATCCAACTAGTGTCTATGAGCAGTTCTTC. Protein product: CASSNPTSVYEQFF.

The chain recombines TRBV2 with TRBJ1-2; weak D call: TRBD1 (6 bases). V was cut by 7 bases and J by 8 bases, with 8 bases left in between. The V gene's germline CDR1 is SNHLY and CDR2 FYNNEI. This CDR3 is built from 10 residues. The CDR3 protein is CASKGEGYTF. The CDR3 DNA reads TGTGCCAGCAAGGGGGAAGGCTACACCTTC.

The CDR3 loop is CASSPGYGTGGYTF. Here the CDR3 DNA reads TGTGCCAGCAGCCCAGGATACGGGACAGGGGGTTACACCTTC. The V call is TRBV3-1 (or the pseudogene TRBV3-2), the J call TRBJ1-2; 11 positions match TRBD1. J lost 11 bases, V lost 4 bases, and 9 bases had no gene match. The CDR3 length is 14 residues. Germline-derived CDR1 and CDR2 are LGHDT and YNNKEL (reference sequence).

The chain recombines TRBV28 with TRBJ1-2; 9 bases are a match to TRBD1. The V gene's germline CDR1 is MDHEN and CDR2 SYDVKM. The CDR3 extends over 13 amino acids. With V trimmed by 7 bases and J by 8 bases, 8 bases remained unmatched. CDR3 region: CASILQGAEGYTF. Written as DNA, the CDR3 is TGTGCCAGCATCTTACAGGGGGCAGAGGGCTACACCTTC.